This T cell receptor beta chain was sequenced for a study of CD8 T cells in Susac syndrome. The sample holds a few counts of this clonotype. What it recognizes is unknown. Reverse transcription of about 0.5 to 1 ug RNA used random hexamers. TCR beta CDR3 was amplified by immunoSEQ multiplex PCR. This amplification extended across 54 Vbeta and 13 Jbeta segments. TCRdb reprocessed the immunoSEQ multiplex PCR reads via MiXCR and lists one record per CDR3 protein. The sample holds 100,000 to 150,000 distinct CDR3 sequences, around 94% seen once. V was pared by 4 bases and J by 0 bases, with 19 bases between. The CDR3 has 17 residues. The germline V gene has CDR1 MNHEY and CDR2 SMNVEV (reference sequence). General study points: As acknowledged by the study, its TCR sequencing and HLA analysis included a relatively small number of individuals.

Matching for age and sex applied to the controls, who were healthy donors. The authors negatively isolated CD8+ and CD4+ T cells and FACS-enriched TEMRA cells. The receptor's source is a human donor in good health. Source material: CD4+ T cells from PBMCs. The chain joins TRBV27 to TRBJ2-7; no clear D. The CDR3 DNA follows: TGTGCCAGCAGTTCCTCCAGCCGACTTGCGGCCTCCTACGAGCAGTACTTC. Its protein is CASSSSSRLAASYEQYF.